The sequence of this T cell receptor (beta chain) was determined in a study of a mutant IDH1 vaccine in newly diagnosed glioma. General study points: Among all patients, vaccine-induced immune responses occurred in 93.3%.

Points on this clone: Its antigen is as yet unknown.

Profiled with immunoSEQ multiplex PCR; TCRdb holds only in-frame clones, not every one. Among about 54,000 clones listed, about 80% were seen once. This sample's time point: week 5, during vaccination. What each vaccine dose contained was 300 ug of mutant IDH1 20-mer peptide, accompanied by topical imiquimod. Donors had new WHO grade 3 or 4 IDH1-mutant, ATRX-lost astrocytomas. Germline CDR1 MNHNS, CDR2 SASEGT. The length of the CDR3 is 11 residues. V was trimmed by 0 bases and J by 8 bases, leaving 4 bases between them. Sample: PBMCs, taken from a glioma patient whose treatment included an IDH1 peptide vaccine. The sequence was collected from a man aged 30 to 39 with glioma. The chain couples TRBV6-1 to TRBJ1-2; D unresolved. The CDR3 is CASSEAWGYTF. The CDR3 DNA follows: TGTGCCAGCAGTGAAGCGTGGGGCTACACCTTC.